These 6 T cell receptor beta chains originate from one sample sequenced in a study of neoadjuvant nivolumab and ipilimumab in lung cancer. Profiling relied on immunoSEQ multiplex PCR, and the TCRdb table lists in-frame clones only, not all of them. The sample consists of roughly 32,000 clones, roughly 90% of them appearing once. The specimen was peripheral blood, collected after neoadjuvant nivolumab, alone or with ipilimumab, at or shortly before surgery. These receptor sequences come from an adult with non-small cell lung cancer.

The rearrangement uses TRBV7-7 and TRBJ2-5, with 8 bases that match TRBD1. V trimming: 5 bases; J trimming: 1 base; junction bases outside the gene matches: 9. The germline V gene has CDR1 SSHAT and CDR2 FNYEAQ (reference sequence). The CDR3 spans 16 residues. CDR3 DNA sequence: TGTGCCAGCAGCACCCGGACAGGGAATCGCCAAGAGACCCAGTACTTC. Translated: CASSTRTGNRQETQYF.

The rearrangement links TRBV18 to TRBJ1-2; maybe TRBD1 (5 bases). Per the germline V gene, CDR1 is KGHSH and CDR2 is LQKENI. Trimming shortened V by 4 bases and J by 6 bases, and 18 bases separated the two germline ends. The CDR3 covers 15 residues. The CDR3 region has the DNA TGTGCCAGCTCACGGGACCTATCAGACGGCGATGGCTACACCTTC. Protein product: CASSRDLSDGDGYTF.

CDR3 DNA sequence: TGCGCCAGCAGCTTGGAGGGACAGCCTAGCACAGATACGCAGTATTTT. Translating gives CASSLEGQPSTDTQYF. This chain links TRBV5-1 with TRBJ2-3, with TRBD1 matching over 7 bases. CDR1 SGHRS and CDR2 YFSETQ come from the germline V gene. This CDR3 is 16 amino acids long. V was clipped by 0 bases and J by 0 bases; unmatched bases: 4.

As DNA, the CDR3 is TGTGCCAGCAGCGTAGGCCCAGTAAATCAGCCCCAGCATTTT. Amino acids: CASSVGPVNQPQHF. The J gene is TRBJ1-5, the V gene TRBV9; D is undetermined. V shed 0 bases and J shed 4 bases, with 8 bases lying between them. Per germline, CDR1 SGDLS and CDR2 YYNGEE. The CDR3 runs 14 residues.

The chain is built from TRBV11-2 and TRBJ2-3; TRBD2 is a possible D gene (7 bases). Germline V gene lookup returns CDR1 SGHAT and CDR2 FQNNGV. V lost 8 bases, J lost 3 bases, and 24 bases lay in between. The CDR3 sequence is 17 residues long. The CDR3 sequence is CASQSMRGQAPTDTQYF. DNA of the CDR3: TGTGCCAGCCAATCCATGCGGGGGCAGGCACCGACAGATACGCAGTATTTT.

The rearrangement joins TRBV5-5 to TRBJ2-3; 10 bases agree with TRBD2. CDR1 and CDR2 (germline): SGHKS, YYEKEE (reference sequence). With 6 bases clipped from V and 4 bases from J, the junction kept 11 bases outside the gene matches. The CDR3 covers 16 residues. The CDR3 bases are TGTGCCAGCACCCGGCCAGCGGGAGGGAGGGCAGATACGCAGTATTTT. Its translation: CASTRPAGGRADTQYF.